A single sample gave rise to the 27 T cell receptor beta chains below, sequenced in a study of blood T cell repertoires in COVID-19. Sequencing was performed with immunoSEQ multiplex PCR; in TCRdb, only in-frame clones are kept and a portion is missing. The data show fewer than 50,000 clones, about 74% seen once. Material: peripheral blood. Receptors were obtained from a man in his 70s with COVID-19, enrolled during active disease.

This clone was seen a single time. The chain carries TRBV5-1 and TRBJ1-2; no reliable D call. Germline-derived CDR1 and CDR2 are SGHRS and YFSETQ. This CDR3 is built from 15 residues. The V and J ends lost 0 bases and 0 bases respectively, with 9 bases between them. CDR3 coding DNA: TGCGCCAGCAGCTTGGTACGGGGAGCTAACTATGGCTACACCTTC. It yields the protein CASSLVRGANYGYTF.

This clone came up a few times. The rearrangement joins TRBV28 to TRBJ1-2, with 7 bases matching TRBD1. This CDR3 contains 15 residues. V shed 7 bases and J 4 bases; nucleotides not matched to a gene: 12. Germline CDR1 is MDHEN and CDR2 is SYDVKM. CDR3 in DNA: TGTGCCAGCAAGAGTCGACAGGGCTCCTCCTATGGCTACACCTTC. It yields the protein CASKSRQGSSYGYTF.

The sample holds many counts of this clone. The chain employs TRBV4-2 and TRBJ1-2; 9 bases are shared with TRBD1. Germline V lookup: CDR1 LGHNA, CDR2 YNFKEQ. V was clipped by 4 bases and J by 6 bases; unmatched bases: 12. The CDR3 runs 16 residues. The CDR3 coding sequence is TGTGCCAGCAGCCGAAACCCGGGACAGGGAGAGGATGGCTACACCTTC. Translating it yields CASSRNPGQGEDGYTF.

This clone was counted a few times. The CDR3 reads CASSFGETDTQYF. In DNA form, the CDR3 reads TGTGCCAGCAGTTTTGGTGAGACAGATACGCAGTATTTT. The chain uses TRBV27 and TRBJ2-3; D unresolved. The germline V gene encodes CDR1 MNHEY and CDR2 SMNVEV (reference sequence). Trimming removed 3 bases from V and 3 bases from J, with 7 bases in between. The CDR3 is made up of 13 amino acids.

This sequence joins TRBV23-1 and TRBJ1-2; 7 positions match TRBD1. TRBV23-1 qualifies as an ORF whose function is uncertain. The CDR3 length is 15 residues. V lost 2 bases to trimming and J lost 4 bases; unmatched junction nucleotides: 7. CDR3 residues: CASSQPKTGPYGYTF. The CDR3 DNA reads TGCGCCAGCAGTCAACCCAAGACAGGGCCCTATGGCTACACCTTC.

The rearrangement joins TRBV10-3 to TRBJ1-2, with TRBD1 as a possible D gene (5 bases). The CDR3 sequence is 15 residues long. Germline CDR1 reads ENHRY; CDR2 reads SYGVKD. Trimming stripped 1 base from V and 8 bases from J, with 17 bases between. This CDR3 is CAISELIGAPRGYTF. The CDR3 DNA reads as TGTGCCATCAGTGAGTTGATAGGGGCCCCGAGGGGCTACACCTTC.

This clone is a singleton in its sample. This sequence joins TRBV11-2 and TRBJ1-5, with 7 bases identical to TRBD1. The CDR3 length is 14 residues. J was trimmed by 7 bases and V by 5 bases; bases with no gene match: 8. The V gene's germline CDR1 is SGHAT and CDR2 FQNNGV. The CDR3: CASSATGVGQPQHF. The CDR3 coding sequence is TGTGCCAGCAGCGCAACAGGGGTGGGACAGCCCCAGCATTTT.

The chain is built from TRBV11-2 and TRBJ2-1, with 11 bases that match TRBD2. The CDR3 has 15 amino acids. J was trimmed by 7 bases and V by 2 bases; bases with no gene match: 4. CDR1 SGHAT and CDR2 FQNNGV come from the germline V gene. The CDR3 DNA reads TGTGCCAGCAGCTTAACTAGCGGGAGAAGGAATGAGCAGTTCTTC. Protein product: CASSLTSGRRNEQFF.

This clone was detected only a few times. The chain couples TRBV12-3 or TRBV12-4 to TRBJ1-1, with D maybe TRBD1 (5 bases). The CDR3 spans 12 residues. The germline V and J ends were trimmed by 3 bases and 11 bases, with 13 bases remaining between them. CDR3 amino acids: CASSFNLQVAFF. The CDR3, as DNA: TGTGCCAGCAGTTTTAACCTACAGGTTGCTTTCTTT.

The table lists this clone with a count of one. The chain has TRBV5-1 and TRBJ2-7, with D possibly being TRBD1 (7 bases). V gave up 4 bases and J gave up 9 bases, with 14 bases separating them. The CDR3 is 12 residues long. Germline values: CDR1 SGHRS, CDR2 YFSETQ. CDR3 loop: CASSPEGAGQYF. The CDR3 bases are TGCGCCAGCAGCCCGGAGGGGGCCGGGCAGTACTTC.

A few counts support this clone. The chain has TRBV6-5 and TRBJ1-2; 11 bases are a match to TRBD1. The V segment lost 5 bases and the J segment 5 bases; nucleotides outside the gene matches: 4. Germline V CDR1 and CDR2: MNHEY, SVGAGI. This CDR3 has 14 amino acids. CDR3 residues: CASSLDRGLYGYTF. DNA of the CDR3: TGTGCCAGCAGTCTGGACAGGGGGCTTTATGGCTACACCTTC.

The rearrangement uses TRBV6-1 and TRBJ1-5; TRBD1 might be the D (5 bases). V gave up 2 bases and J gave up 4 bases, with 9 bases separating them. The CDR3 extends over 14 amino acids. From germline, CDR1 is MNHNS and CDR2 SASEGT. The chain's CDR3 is CASSERQNNQPQHF. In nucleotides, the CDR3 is TGTGCCAGCAGTGAAAGACAGAATAATCAGCCCCAGCATTTT.

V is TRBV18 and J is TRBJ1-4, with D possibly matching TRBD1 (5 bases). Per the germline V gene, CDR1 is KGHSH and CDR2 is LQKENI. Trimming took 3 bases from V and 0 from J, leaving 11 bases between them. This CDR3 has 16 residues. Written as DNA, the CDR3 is TGTGCCAGCTCACCGCGTATGACAGCAACTAATGAAAAACTGTTTTTT. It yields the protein CASSPRMTATNEKLFF.

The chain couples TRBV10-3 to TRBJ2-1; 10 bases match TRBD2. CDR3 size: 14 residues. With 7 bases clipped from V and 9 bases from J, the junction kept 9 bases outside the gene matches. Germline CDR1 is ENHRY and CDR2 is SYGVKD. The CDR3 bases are TGTGCCATCACGGCCTCACTAGCGGGACGTGAGCAGTTCTTC. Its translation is CAITASLAGREQFF.

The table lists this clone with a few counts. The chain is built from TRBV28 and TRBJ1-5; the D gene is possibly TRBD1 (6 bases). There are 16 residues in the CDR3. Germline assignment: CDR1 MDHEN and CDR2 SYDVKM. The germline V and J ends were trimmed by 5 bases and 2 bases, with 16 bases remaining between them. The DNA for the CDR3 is TGTGCCAGCAGTCAGGACAGCCGGCGAGGCAATCAGCCCCAGCATTTT. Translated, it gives CASSQDSRRGNQPQHF.

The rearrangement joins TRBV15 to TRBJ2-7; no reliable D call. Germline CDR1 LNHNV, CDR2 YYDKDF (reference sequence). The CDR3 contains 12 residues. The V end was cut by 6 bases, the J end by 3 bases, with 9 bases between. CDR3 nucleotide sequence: TGTGCCACCAGGGGTAGCAGCTACGAGCAGTACTTC. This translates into CATRGSSYEQYF.

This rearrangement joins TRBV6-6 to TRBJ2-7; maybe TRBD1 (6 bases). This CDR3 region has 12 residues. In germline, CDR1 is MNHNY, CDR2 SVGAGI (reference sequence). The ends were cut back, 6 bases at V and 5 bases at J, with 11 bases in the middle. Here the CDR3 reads CASSSQGHEQYF. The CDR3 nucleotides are TGTGCCAGCAGCTCACAGGGCCACGAGCAGTACTTC.

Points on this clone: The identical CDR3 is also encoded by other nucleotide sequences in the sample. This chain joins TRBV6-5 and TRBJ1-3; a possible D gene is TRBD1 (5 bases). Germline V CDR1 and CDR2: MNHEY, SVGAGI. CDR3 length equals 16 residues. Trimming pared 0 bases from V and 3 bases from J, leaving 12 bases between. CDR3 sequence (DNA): TGTGCCAGCAGTTACTCAGGCCAGGGCAGTGGAAACACCATATATTTT. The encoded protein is CASSYSGQGSGNTIYF.

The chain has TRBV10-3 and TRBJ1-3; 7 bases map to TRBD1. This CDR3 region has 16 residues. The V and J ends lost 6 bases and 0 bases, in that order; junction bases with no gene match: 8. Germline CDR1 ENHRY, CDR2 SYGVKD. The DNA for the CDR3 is TGTGCCATCAGACCCGACAGGGACACCTCTGGAAACACCATATATTTT. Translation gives CAIRPDRDTSGNTIYF.

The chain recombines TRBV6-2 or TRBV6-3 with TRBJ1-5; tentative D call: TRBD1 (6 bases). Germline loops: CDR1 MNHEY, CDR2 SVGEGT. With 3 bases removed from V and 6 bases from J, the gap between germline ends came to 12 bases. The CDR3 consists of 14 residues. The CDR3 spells CASSYLTGPQPQHF. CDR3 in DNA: TGTGCCAGCAGTTATCTGACAGGACCTCAGCCCCAGCATTTT.

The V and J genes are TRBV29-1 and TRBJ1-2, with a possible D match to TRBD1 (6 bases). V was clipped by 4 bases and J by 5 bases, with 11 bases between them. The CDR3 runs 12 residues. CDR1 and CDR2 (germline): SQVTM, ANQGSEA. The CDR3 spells CSVGTGRYGYTF. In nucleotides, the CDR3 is TGCAGCGTTGGAACAGGGCGTTATGGCTACACCTTC.

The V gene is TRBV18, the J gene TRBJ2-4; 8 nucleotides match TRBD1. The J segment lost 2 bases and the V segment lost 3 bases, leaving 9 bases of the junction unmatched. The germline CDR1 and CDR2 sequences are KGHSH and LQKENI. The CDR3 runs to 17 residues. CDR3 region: CASSPWTGLGSKNIQYF. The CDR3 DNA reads TGTGCCAGCTCACCTTGGACAGGGCTCGGTTCCAAAAACATTCAGTACTTC.

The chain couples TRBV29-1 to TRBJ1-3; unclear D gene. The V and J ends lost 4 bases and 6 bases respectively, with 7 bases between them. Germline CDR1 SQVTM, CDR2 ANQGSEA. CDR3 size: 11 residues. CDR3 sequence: CSVGQANTIYF. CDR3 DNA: TGCAGCGTTGGGCAGGCAAACACCATATATTTT.

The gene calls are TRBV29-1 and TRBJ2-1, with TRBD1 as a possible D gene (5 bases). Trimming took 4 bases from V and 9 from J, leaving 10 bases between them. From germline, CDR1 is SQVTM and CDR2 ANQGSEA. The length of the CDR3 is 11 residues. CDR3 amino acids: CSVVGASEQFF. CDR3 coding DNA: TGCAGCGTTGTAGGGGCGAGTGAGCAGTTCTTC.

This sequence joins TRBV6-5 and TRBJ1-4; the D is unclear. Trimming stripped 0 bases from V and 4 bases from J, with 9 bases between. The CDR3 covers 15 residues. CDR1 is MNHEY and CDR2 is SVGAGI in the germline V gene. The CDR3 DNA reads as TGTGCCAGCAGTTACTCGATACAAAATAATGAAAAACTGTTTTTT. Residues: CASSYSIQNNEKLFF.

The CDR3 loop reads CASSPVGTGTNGYTF. For the CDR3, the DNA is TGTGCCAGCAGCCCTGTGGGGACAGGGACGAATGGCTACACCTTC. The rearrangement joins TRBV14 to TRBJ1-2; 9 bases are shared with TRBD1. Germline V gene sequence: CDR1 SGHDN, CDR2 FVKESK. The CDR3 spans 15 residues. V lost 4 bases, J lost 6 bases, and 9 bases stayed unmatched.

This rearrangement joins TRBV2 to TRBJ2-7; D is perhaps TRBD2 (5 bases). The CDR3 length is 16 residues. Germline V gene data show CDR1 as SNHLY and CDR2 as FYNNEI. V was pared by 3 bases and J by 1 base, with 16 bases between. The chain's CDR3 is CASSDSGVVMSYEQYF. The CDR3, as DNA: TGTGCCAGCAGTGACTCCGGGGTAGTTATGTCCTACGAGCAGTACTTC.